This T cell receptor beta chain was profiled in a study of blood T cell repertoires in COVID-19. Clones were sequenced by immunoSEQ multiplex PCR, and TCRdb holds only the in-frame ones, with some missing. Of 150,000 or so clones listed, 85% to 90% were seen once; the top ten hold roughly 0.53%. This CDR3 comprises 15 residues. CDR1 is LNHDA, CDR2 SQIVND, per germline (reference sequence). With 7 bases removed from V and 3 bases from J, the gap between germline ends came to 15 bases. Sample: peripheral blood. The genes are TRBV19 and TRBJ1-4, with D hard to call. The TCR originated in a man in his fifties or sixties with COVID-19, enrolled during active disease. As DNA, the CDR3 is TGTGCCAGTATCAATGGAGGGAGGGCTAATGAAAAACTGTTTTTT. It translates to CASINGGRANEKLFF.